The T cell receptor (beta chain) described here comes from a study of T cell changes during pregnancy in multiple sclerosis. V lost 6 bases and J lost 2; bases outside the gene matches: 10. The CDR3 extends over 17 amino acids. Germline lookup yields CDR1 MRHNA and CDR2 SNTAGT. TCRdb keeps only in-frame clones here, not all; method: immunoSEQ multiplex PCR. The sample shows 15,000 or so clones, 95% to 96% of them seen only once. Sequenced here: peripheral blood, sampled in the third trimester of pregnancy. The V call is TRBV6-4, the J call TRBJ2-2, with 9 bases lining up with TRBD2. The receptor was isolated from a female donor with multiple sclerosis, enrolled in a pregnancy study. The CDR3 reads CASSSTVSGGNTGELFF. The CDR3 DNA sequence: TGTGCCAGCAGCTCCACCGTTAGCGGGGGTAACACCGGGGAGCTGTTTTTT.